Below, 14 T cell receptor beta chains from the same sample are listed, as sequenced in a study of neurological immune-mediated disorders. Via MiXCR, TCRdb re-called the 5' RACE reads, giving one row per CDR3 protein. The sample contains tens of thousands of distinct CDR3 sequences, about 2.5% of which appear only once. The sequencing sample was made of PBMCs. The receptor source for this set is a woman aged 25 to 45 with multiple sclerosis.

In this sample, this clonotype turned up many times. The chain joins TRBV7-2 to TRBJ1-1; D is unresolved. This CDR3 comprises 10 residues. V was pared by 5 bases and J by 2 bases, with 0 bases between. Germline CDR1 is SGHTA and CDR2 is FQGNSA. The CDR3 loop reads CASSNTEAFF. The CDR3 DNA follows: TGTGCCAGCAGCAACACTGAAGCTTTCTTT.

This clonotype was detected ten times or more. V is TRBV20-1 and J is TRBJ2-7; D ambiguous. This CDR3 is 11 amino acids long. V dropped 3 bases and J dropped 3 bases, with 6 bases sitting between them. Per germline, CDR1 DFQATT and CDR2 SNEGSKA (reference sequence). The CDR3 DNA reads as TGCAGTGCTAGTCCCAACTACGAGCAGTACTTC. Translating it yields CSASPNYEQYF.

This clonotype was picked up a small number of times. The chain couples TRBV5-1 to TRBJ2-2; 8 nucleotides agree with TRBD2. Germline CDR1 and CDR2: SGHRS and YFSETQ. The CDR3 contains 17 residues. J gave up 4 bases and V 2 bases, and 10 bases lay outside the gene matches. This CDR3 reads CASSLGRVSGSTGELFF. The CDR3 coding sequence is TGCGCCAGCAGCTTAGGTCGTGTCAGCGGGAGCACCGGGGAGCTGTTTTTT.

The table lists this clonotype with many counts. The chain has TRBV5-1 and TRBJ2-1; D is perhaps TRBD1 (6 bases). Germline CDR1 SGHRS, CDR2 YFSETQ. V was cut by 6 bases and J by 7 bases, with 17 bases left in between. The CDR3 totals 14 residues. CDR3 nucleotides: TGCGCCAGCAAGGACAGCCCGGCGAAGAATGAGCAGTTCTTC. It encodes CASKDSPAKNEQFF. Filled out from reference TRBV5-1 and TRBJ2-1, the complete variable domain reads KAGVTQTPRYLIKTRGQQVTLSCSPISGHRSVSWYQQTPGQGLQFLFEYFSETQRNKGNFPGRFSGRQFSNSRSEMNVSTLELGDSALYLCASKDSPAKNEQFFGPGTRLTVL.

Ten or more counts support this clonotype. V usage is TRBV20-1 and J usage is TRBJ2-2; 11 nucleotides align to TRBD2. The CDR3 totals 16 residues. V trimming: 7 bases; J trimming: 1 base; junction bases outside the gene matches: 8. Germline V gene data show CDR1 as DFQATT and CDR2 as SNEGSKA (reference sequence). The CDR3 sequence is CSVRYGTSGNTGELFF. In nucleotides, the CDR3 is TGCAGTGTTCGATACGGGACTAGCGGGAACACCGGGGAGCTGTTTTTT.

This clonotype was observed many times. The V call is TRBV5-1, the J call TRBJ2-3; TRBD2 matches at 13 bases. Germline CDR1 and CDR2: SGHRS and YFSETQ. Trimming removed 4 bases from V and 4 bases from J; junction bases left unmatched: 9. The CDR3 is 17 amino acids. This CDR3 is CASSDGTSGMGADTQYF. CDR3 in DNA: TGCGCCAGCAGCGACGGGACTAGCGGGATGGGGGCAGATACGCAGTATTTT.

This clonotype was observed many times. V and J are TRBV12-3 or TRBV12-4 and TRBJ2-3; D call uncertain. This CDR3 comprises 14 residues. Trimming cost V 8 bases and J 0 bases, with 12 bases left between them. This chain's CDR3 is CASSKGASTDTQYF. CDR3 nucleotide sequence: TGTGCCAGCTCGAAAGGAGCTAGCACAGATACGCAGTATTTT.

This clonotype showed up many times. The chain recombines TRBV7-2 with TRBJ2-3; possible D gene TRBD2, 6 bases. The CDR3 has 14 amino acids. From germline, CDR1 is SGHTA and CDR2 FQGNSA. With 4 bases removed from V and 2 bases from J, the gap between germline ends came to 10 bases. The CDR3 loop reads CASSSTGVTDTQYF. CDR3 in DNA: TGTGCCAGCAGCTCCACGGGAGTCACAGATACGCAGTATTTT.

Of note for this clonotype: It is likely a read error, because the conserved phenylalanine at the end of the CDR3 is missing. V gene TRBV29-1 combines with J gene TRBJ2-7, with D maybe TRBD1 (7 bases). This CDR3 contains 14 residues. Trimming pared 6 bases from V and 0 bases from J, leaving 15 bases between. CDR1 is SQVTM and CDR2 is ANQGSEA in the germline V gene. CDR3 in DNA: TGCAGCGTGAGGGGGGACAGCCGCTCCTACGAGCAGTACAAC. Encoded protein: CSVRGDSRSYEQYN.

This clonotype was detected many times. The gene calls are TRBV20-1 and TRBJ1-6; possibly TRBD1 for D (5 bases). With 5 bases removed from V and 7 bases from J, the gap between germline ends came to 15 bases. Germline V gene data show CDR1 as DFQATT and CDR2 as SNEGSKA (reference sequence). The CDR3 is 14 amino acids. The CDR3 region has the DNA TGCAGTGCTCGCGGTGGGACGAGCAATTCACCCCTCCACTTT. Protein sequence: CSARGGTSNSPLHF.

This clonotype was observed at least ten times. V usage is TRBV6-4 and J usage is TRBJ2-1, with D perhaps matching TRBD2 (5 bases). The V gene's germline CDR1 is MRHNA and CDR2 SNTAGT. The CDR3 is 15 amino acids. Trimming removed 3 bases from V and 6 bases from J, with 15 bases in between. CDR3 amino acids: CASSEEEGSINEQFF. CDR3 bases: TGTGCCAGCAGTGAGGAAGAAGGGAGTATCAATGAGCAGTTCTTC.

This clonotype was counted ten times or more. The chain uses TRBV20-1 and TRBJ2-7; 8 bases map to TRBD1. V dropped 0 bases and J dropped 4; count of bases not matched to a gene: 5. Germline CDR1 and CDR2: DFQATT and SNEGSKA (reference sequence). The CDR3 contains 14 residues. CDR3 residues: CSARDRGRRYEQYF. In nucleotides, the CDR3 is TGCAGTGCTAGAGACAGGGGGCGAAGGTACGAGCAGTACTTC.

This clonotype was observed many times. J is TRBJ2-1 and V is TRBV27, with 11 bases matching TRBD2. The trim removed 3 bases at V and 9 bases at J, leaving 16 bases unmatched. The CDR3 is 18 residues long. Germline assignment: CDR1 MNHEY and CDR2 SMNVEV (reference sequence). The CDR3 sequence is CASSLVGTSGPQGGEQFF. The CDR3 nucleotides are TGTGCCAGCAGTTTGGTTGGGACTAGCGGACCTCAGGGGGGTGAGCAGTTCTTC.

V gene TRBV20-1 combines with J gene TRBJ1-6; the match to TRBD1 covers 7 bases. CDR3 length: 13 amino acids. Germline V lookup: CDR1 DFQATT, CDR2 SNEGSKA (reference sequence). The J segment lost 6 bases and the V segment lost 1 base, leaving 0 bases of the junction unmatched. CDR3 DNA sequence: TGCAGTGCTAGAGGGGACAGTAATTCACCCCTCCACTTT. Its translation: CSARGDSNSPLHF.